This T cell receptor beta chain was profiled in a study of neoadjuvant anti-PD-1 for oral cavity cancer. Across the whole study: Patients without progression got a fourth dose around day 43.

Measured with immunoSEQ multiplex PCR; TCRdb has only the in-frame clones, and not every one. Of 60,000 to 75,000 clones in the sample, 65% to 80% are singletons; the top ten hold 2% to 3%. CDR1 SGHDN and CDR2 FVKESK come from the germline V gene. The CDR3 has 14 residues. The V end lost 4 bases, the J end lost 7 bases, and 11 bases lay between the germline ends. The chain has TRBV14 and TRBJ1-6; tentatively, D is TRBD1 (5 bases). This sequence was found in a person between 40 and 85 years old with oral cavity squamous cell carcinoma. Specimen: PBMCs, collected before nivolumab (anti-PD-1) treatment. The CDR3 nucleotides are TGTGCCAGCAGCCTCGGGGGTGGGAATTCACCCCTCCACTTT. Protein: CASSLGGGNSPLHF.